One T cell receptor beta chain is described in this entry. Diagnosis used clinical symptoms, serum thyroxine, TRAb, thyroid ultrasound and orbital computed tomography. In germline, CDR1 is SEHNR, CDR2 FQNEAQ (reference sequence). The CDR3 covers 16 residues. These data come from a study of Graves' ophthalmopathy and Graves' hyperthyroidism. The authors amplified TCR beta CDR3 regions, and they did so from RNA transcripts for repertoire sequencing. First-round RT-PCR employed HTBI primers, with a second-round multiplex PCR after it. TCRdb analysed the multiplex PCR reads with MiXCR anew, one entry per CDR3 protein. The table includes around 590,000 distinct CDR3 sequences, about two fifths detected once.

The V and J genes are TRBV7-9 and TRBJ2-7; 13 nucleotides align to TRBD2. The J call may be incorrect, as the DNA end agrees better with TRBJ2-1. This TCR was sampled from an adult man with Graves' hyperthyroidism. The sequenced sample consisted of peripheral blood or thyroid tissue (not recorded which). The CDR3 nucleotides are TGTGCCAGCAGCTCTATACTAGCGGGGGGGCTTGATGAGCAGTTCTTC. Protein product: CASSSILAGGLDEQFF.